Sequencing of this T cell receptor (beta chain) was carried out in a study of blood T cell repertoires in COVID-19 (dated by TCRdb to the early 2020s). Context from the whole study: Samples covering the acute and convalescent phases of COVID-19 were provided by collaborators in the United States, Italy and Spain. The material from the prospective study consisted of cDNA or gDNA derived from T cells, B-cell-depleted T cells, or PBMCs. HLA class I and class II types, where available, came from metadata supplied by the sample provider rather than from assay-based typing. Samples were obtained from the ongoing ImmuneRACE study (first 160 participants) and from approximately 1,200 subjects provided by 6 global collaborators. The repertoires were made available in a free public database intended to serve as a resource for research on the immune response to SARS-CoV-2. Nearly every sample came with metadata listing a de-identified subject ID, COVID-19 status, age in years and sex. Deeply sampled blood TCRbeta repertoires from subjects exposed to, actively infected with, or recovered from COVID-19 were included in the dataset. Findings and caveats that apply to the study as a whole: The quantity of clinical and demographic metadata differed by source and by participant and was supplied without curation.

A word on this clone: The antigen it binds to is not known. Base-call qualities are not available, and no considerably larger clone is one nucleotide away.

TCRbeta CDR3 regions were amplified from genomic DNA using the immunoSEQ Assay, a bias-controlled multiplex PCR. As for how the authors treated the data: Nucleated cell counts per sample were estimated from amplification of reference gene primers within the assay. To quantify the absolute abundance of each unique TCRbeta CDR3 rearrangement, sequence reads were collapsed and filtered. Productive Simpson clonality was computed per sample as the square root of Simpson's diversity index over productive rearrangements. TCRdb took this table from immuneACCESS and kept in-frame rearrangements with V and J called. Such tables lack part of the clones; where checked against another copy, unresolved V genes explain under half of the gap, and the rest is unexplained. Clone size and V and J calls were adopted from that table, with D and trimming inferred from the DNA. Here the sample has under 500,000 clones; around 91% occur a single time. The ten largest make up 0.95% to 1.3% of the sample.

The CDR3 holds 13 amino acids from the cysteine to the phenylalanine. Just CDR3 DNA is preserved here, 39 bases in frame from base 1. CDR1 SEHNR and CDR2 FQNEAQ were looked up in the germline V gene (reference sequence). Relative to germline, V is 5 bases shorter and J is 7 bases shorter, with 15 bases between their ends. Enrolling through a virtual design, the prospective study's participants ranged in age from about 18 to 100 years and lived across about two dozen United States geographic areas. In the prospective study, participants were assigned to cohorts based on the clinical history participants reported in a screening survey and a study questionnaire. For ImmuneRACE Cohort 3, a participant was defined as recovered based on two consecutive negative NP/OP PCR tests, clearance by a healthcare professional, or resolution of symptoms. In the prospective study, whole blood, serum and a nasopharyngeal or oropharyngeal swab were collected from each participant by mobile phlebotomists. Over an approximately 2-month period, participants in the prospective study had the option of providing additional blood draws and questionnaires. Before DNA extraction, blood samples from the prospective study were shipped at room temperature or frozen.

The sample taken for sequencing was PBMCs or T cells enriched from blood (not recorded which). The source is a man in his thirties or forties who had recovered from COVID-19. The rearranged segments are TRBV7-9 and TRBJ2-7; tentative D gene TRBD2, with 6 bases matching. The CDR3 amino acid sequence is: CASSRREKQEQYF. The sequence in DNA is TGTGCCAGCAGCCGACGGGAGAAGCAAGAGCAGTACTTC.